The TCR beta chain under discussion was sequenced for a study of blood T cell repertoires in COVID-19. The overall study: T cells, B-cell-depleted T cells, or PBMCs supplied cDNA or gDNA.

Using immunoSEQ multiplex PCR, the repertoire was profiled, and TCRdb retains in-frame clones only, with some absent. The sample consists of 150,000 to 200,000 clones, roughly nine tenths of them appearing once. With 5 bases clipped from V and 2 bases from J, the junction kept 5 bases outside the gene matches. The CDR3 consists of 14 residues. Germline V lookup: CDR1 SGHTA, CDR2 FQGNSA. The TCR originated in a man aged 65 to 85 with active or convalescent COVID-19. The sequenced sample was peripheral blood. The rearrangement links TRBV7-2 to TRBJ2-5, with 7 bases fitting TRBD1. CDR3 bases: TGTGCCAGCAGCCCGACGGGACAGCAAGAGACCCAGTACTTC. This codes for CASSPTGQQETQYF.